Listed below are T cell receptor beta chains from one sample, sequenced in a study of cytomegalovirus exposure and HLA in healthy donors. Profiled with immunoSEQ multiplex PCR; TCRdb holds only in-frame clones, not every one. The table shows 150,000 to 200,000 clones, with 79% occurring only once. The sequenced material came from PBMCs. These receptors originate from a woman aged 40 to 50 in good health and CMV-seronegative. The CDR3 runs from the conserved cysteine through the conserved F or W. The D gene is left open where the match is weak. Where a row states a size, it is once, few, many or the class of an expanded clone; other rows omit it.

V gene	J gene	D gene	clone size	CDR3 DNA	CDR3 protein
TRBV7-2	TRBJ1-2	NA	NA	TGTGCCAGCAGCTTAGCGCGCGGGCCTGGCTACACCTTC	CASSLARGPGYTF
TRBV29-1	TRBJ1-3	NA	NA	TGCAGTGTTGAGGGCAGGGGAACCTCTGGAAACACCATATATTTT	CSVEGRGTSGNTIYF
TRBV9	TRBJ2-3	NA	few	TGTGCCAGCAGCGTAGAGGACCGGGGCGGGGTTACGCAGTATTTT	CASSVEDRGGVTQYF
TRBV9	TRBJ2-5	TRBD2	NA	TGTGCCAGCAGCGTAGATCTAGCGGGAGGGCTCCAAGAGACCCAGTACTTC	CASSVDLAGGLQETQYF
TRBV28	TRBJ1-5	NA	NA	TGTGCCAGCAGTTTTCAGGGAAGGGACAATCAGCCCCAGCATTTT	CASSFQGRDNQPQHF
TRBV2	TRBJ2-7	TRBD1	NA	TGTGCCAGCATTCTAACAGGGGGGTCCTACGAGCAGTACTTC	CASILTGGSYEQYF
TRBV12-5	TRBJ2-7	NA	NA	TGTGCTAGTGGTTTGGTGACAAACGAGCAGTACTTC	CASGLVTNEQYF
TRBV5-4	TRBJ2-7	NA	NA	TGTGCCAGCAGCTCCTCCGGGGGAGATTACGAGCAGTACTTC	CASSSSGGDYEQYF
TRBV9	TRBJ1-1	NA	NA	TGTGCCAGCAGCGAGGACAGAATGAACACTGAAGCTTTCTTT	CASSEDRMNTEAFF
TRBV12-5	TRBJ1-1	TRBD1	NA	TGTGCTAGTGGTTTAACGACAGGGCGGAATGAAGCTTTCTTT	CASGLTTGRNEAFF
TRBV18	TRBJ2-1	TRBD2	NA	TGTGCCAGCTCACGCCAGGGGACTAGCGGAAGCAATGAGCAGTTCTTC	CASSRQGTSGSNEQFF
TRBV28	TRBJ2-3	TRBD2	NA	TGTGCCAGCAGTTCTGCGGGAGTGGTAGATACGCAGTATTTT	CASSSAGVVDTQYF
TRBV14	TRBJ2-6	NA	once	TGTGCCAGCAGCCAGTCCCGGGACACCGTTTACTCTGGGGCCAACGTCCTGACTTTC	CASSQSRDTVYSGANVLTF
TRBV6-4	TRBJ1-5	TRBD1	NA	TGTGCCAGCAGCTGGACAGGGGGTAGCAATCAGCCCCAGCATTTT	CASSWTGGSNQPQHF
TRBV19	TRBJ2-7	TRBD1	NA	TGTGCCAGTAGTATGGGGACAGGGGGCGAGCAGTACTTC	CASSMGTGGEQYF
TRBV7-6	TRBJ2-1	TRBD2	NA	TGTGCCAGCAGCTCACTGAGCGGGAGATCGTCCTACAATGAGCAGTTCTTC	CASSSLSGRSSYNEQFF
TRBV4-3	TRBJ2-7	TRBD2	NA	TGCGCCAGCAGCCAAGTGAGGGCGGGAGCAATTCACGAGCAGTACTTC	CASSQVRAGAIHEQYF
TRBV28	TRBJ1-2	NA	NA	TGTGCCAGCAGGGTAACCGGGGACTATGGCTACACCTTC	CASRVTGDYGYTF
TRBV5-5	TRBJ1-5	TRBD1	NA	TGTGCCAGCAGCCGCATTCCGGGACAGGGGGCTGGAAGCAATCAGCCCCAGCATTTT	CASSRIPGQGAGSNQPQHF
TRBV27	TRBJ2-7	TRBD1	NA	TGTGCCAGCAGGGGCAGGGGGCGCGACGAGCAGTACTTC	CASRGRGRDEQYF
TRBV2	TRBJ1-2	TRBD1	few	TGTGCCAGCAGGGTACAGGGGACTGACTATGGCTACACCTTC	CASRVQGTDYGYTF
TRBV5-4	TRBJ2-7	TRBD2	NA	TGTGCCAGCAGCTTGGCCGGCGGGGGGAGGATGCTCGAGCAGTACTTC	CASSLAGGGRMLEQYF
TRBV7-2	TRBJ1-2	TRBD1	NA	TGTGCCAGCAGCTTAACGACAGGGATCCACTATGGCTACACCTTC	CASSLTTGIHYGYTF
TRBV7-2	TRBJ2-5	NA	once	TGTGCCAGCAGCTTATTCGGGTTTCAAGAGACCCAGTACTTC	CASSLFGFQETQYF
TRBV7-6	TRBJ2-2	TRBD2	NA	TGTGCCAGCAGCTCTTGGGGGGGACCGAACACCGGGGAGCTGTTTTTT	CASSSWGGPNTGELFF
TRBV30	TRBJ1-1	TRBD1	NA	TGTGCCTGGAGGCTCGGGACAGCGAACACTGAAGCTTTCTTT	CAWRLGTANTEAFF
TRBV9	TRBJ1-4	NA	few	TGTGCCAGCAGCGGAGGGAAACGAGAACTGTTTTTT	CASSGGKRELFF
TRBV7-9	TRBJ1-1	TRBD1	NA	TGTGCCAGCAGCCCGACCAGAGACAGGGTGAACACTGAAGCTTTCTTT	CASSPTRDRVNTEAFF
TRBV28	TRBJ1-2	NA	NA	TGTGCCAGCACCCCAGGGATTCGCTACACCTTC	CASTPGIRYTF
TRBV7-3	TRBJ2-1	NA	NA	TGTGCCAGCAGCTTAACAGGGGGACCCTACAATGAGCAGTTCTTC	CASSLTGGPYNEQFF
TRBV5-1	TRBJ2-1	TRBD2	NA	TGCGCCAGCAGCTTGCCGGGGAGGGGAGAGCAGTTCTTC	CASSLPGRGEQFF
TRBV27	TRBJ1-4	NA	NA	TGTGCCAGCAGTTTATCGGCACTCAGGAATGAAAAACTGTTTTTT	CASSLSALRNEKLFF
TRBV2	TRBJ2-3	TRBD1	NA	TGTGCCAGCGCCGACAGGGACCTCACAGATACGCAGTATTTT	CASADRDLTDTQYF
TRBV27	TRBJ2-7	TRBD1	NA	TGTGCCAGTGGGACAGAGGCCTACGAGCAGTACTTC	CASGTEAYEQYF
TRBV19	TRBJ2-7	TRBD1	NA	TGTGCCACGAGAGGACAGGGGACAGCCCGTGACTACGAGCAGTACTTC	CATRGQGTARDYEQYF
TRBV7-6	TRBJ2-3	TRBD2	NA	TGTGCCAGCAGCCTTGGGACTAGCGGGGGGGCCGGGATAGATACGCAGTATTTT	CASSLGTSGGAGIDTQYF
TRBV4-1	TRBJ1-4	TRBD1	NA	TGCGCCAGCAGCCAAGATGGAGCAGGGGGGAATGAAAAACTGTTTTTT	CASSQDGAGGNEKLFF
TRBV5-1	TRBJ1-2	TRBD1	once	TGCGCCAGCACCCCGGACAGGGCTTATGGCTACACCTTC	CASTPDRAYGYTF
TRBV27	TRBJ2-3	NA	NA	TGTGCCAGCAGTCCCTTCACAGATACGCAGTATTTT	CASSPFTDTQYF
TRBV28	TRBJ2-7	NA	NA	TGTGCCAGCAGGTCCAGGGTCCACGAGCAGTACTTC	CASRSRVHEQYF
TRBV6-5	TRBJ2-7	NA	NA	TGTGCCAGCACCAAGGGGGGGGGCTCCTACGAGCAGTACTTC	CASTKGGGSYEQYF
TRBV1	TRBJ1-5	NA	NA	TGCACCAGCAGCTCCGGTAAGGGGAATAGCAATCAGCCCCAGCATTTT	CTSSSGKGNSNQPQHF
TRBV28	TRBJ1-1	TRBD1	NA	TGTGCCATCCCATCTGGGACAGGGAACACTGAAGCTTTCTTT	CAIPSGTGNTEAFF
TRBV11-1	TRBJ2-3	NA	few	TGTGCCAGCAGCTTAGTACGGGGGAGAGCCCCAGATACGCAGTATTTT	CASSLVRGRAPDTQYF
TRBV9	TRBJ1-1	NA	NA	TGTGCCAGCAGCGTAGGGGGGGGCTCTGAAGCTTTCTTT	CASSVGGGSEAFF
TRBV19	TRBJ1-2	TRBD1	NA	TGTGCCAGTAGTACCCACGGACAGGGTGGCTACACCTTC	CASSTHGQGGYTF
TRBV29-1	TRBJ2-7	NA	NA	TGCAGCGTTGAAGATTCGGGGATGTTCGAGCAGTACTTC	CSVEDSGMFEQYF
TRBV2	TRBJ1-2	TRBD1	NA	TGTGCCAGCAGTGAGTGGCCCCTACAGGGGTACTATGGCTACACCTTC	CASSEWPLQGYYGYTF
TRBV4-1	TRBJ1-1	NA	NA	TGCGCCAGCAGCCAACCACGAGGCAGCGTCGACACTGAAGCTTTCTTT	CASSQPRGSVDTEAFF
TRBV27	TRBJ1-5	NA	NA	TGTGCCAGCAGTTTATCATCAGGGTACAATCAGCCCCAGCATTTT	CASSLSSGYNQPQHF
TRBV28	TRBJ2-5	NA	NA	TGTGCCAGCAACCCAGGACAGCTACAAGAGACCCAGTACTTC	CASNPGQLQETQYF
TRBV9	TRBJ1-5	NA	once	TGTGCCAGCAGCGTAGGGGCGTCTCCCACTCAGCCCCAGCATTTT	CASSVGASPTQPQHF
TRBV25-1	TRBJ1-5	NA	NA	TGTGCCAGCATAGACATACTGTATAGCAATCAGCCCCAGCATTTT	CASIDILYSNQPQHF
TRBV28	TRBJ1-4	TRBD1	NA	TGTGCCAGCAGTTTATGGGGGTTCGACAGGGTTAACCATGGTGAAAAACTGTTTTTT	CASSLWGFDRVNHGEKLFF
TRBV12-5	TRBJ2-2	TRBD2	NA	TGTGCTAGTGGTTTGGGACTAGCGGGGGAAGCGAACACCGGGGAGCTGTTTTTT	CASGLGLAGEANTGELFF
TRBV5-1	TRBJ1-1	NA	NA	TGCGCCAGCAGCTTTGGGGGGAAGGGGACTGAAGCTTTCTTT	CASSFGGKGTEAFF
TRBV10-1	TRBJ1-5	NA	NA	TGCGCCAGCACCTTCTTCCCCACAGGGCCTTTCGATCAGCCCCAGCATTTT	CASTFFPTGPFDQPQHF